This is a list of T cell receptor beta chains from one sample in a study of blood T cell repertoires in COVID-19. The protocol was immunoSEQ multiplex PCR, while the TCRdb copy is restricted to in-frame clones and leaves out a portion. The repertoire holds some 150,000 clones, with about 89% as singletons. The sample consisted of peripheral blood. Receptors were obtained from a man aged 65-85 years with acute or convalescent COVID-19. CDR3s include the opening cysteine and the closing phenylalanine or tryptophan. A D gene is named only where the DNA matches it firmly. Not all rows give a size; the values are once, few, many and, for expanded clones, a class.

V gene	J gene	clone size	D gene	CDR3 protein	CDR3 DNA
TRBV24-1	TRBJ2-5	-	-	CATSDSYKETQYF	TGTGCCACCAGTGATTCGTACAAAGAGACCCAGTACTTC
TRBV30	TRBJ1-2	once	TRBD1	CAWSPGGFYGYTF	TGTGCCTGGAGTCCAGGGGGCTTCTATGGCTACACCTTC
TRBV11-2	TRBJ1-2	few	TRBD1	CASSIDRARGYTF	TGTGCCAGCAGCATCGACAGGGCAAGGGGCTACACCTTC
TRBV7-2	TRBJ1-5	-	-	CASSLRASSNQPQHF	TGTGCCAGCAGCTTAAGAGCGAGTAGCAATCAGCCCCAGCATTTT
TRBV5-1	TRBJ2-6	-	-	CASSLVQASGANVLTF	TGCGCCAGCAGCTTGGTGCAGGCCTCTGGGGCCAACGTCCTGACTTTC
TRBV11-2	TRBJ2-5	-	-	CASSFPFETQYF	TGTGCCAGCAGCTTTCCCTTTGAGACCCAGTACTTC
TRBV6-5	TRBJ1-3	-	-	CASSYSMSARGNTIYF	TGTGCCAGCAGTTACTCGATGTCGGCGAGGGGAAACACCATATATTTT
TRBV3-1/TRBV3-2	TRBJ2-7	-	-	CASQGSSYEQYF	TGTGCCAGCCAGGGGTCCTCCTACGAGCAGTACTTC
TRBV21-1	TRBJ1-2	-	-	CASSLRWKESYGYTF	TGTGCCAGCAGCCTACGGTGGAAGGAGAGCTATGGCTACACCTTC
TRBV5-1	TRBJ2-2	-	-	CASSTAGGGPTGELFF	TGCGCCAGCTCAACGGCGGGCGGCGGTCCGACCGGGGAGCTGTTTTTT
TRBV9	TRBJ1-4	-	TRBD1	CASSGRTGGREKLFF	TGTGCCAGCAGCGGCCGGACAGGGGGCCGTGAAAAACTGTTTTTT
TRBV18	TRBJ2-1	-	-	CASSPPDGVNEQFF	TGTGCCAGCTCACCCCCGGACGGGGTAAATGAGCAGTTCTTC
TRBV28	TRBJ2-7	-	-	CASSLGTYEQYF	TGTGCCAGCAGTCTAGGAACCTACGAGCAGTACTTC
TRBV11-3	TRBJ2-3	-	TRBD2	CASSPGSGRTDTQYF	TGTGCCAGCAGCCCGGGCAGCGGGAGGACAGATACGCAGTATTTT
TRBV6-5	TRBJ2-2	-	-	CASGRADGEELFF	TGTGCCAGCGGGCGGGCAGACGGGGAGGAGCTGTTTTTT
TRBV20-1	TRBJ2-5	-	-	CSASKGETQYF	TGCAGTGCGAGCAAGGGGGAGACCCAGTACTTC
TRBV24-1	TRBJ2-3	-	TRBD2	CATSPWGSGGATDTQYF	TGTGCCACCAGTCCCTGGGGTAGCGGGGGGGCAACAGATACGCAGTATTTT
TRBV5-6	TRBJ1-2	-	-	CASSLGAGGNYGYTF	TGTGCCAGCAGCTTGGGGGCTGGGGGGAACTATGGCTACACCTTC
TRBV6-6	TRBJ1-4	-	-	CASSLESSVEKLFF	TGTGCCAGCAGTTTGGAGTCTTCGGTGGAAAAACTGTTTTTT
TRBV7-2	TRBJ1-2	few	-	CASSFITNYGYTF	TGTGCCAGCAGCTTCATCACTAACTATGGCTACACCTTC
TRBV28	TRBJ1-6	-	-	CASSGSNSPLHF	TGTGCCAGCAGTGGTAGTAATTCACCCCTCCACTTT
TRBV9	TRBJ1-3	-	-	CASSVGEQAGNTIYF	TGTGCCAGCAGCGTAGGGGAGCAGGCTGGAAACACCATATATTTT
TRBV9	TRBJ2-3	-	TRBD1	CASSEDRGLADTQYF	TGTGCCAGCAGCGAGGACAGGGGGCTGGCAGATACGCAGTATTTT
TRBV5-5	TRBJ2-1	-	TRBD1	CASSLGTGGATVEQFF	TGTGCCAGCAGTCTTGGGACAGGGGGCGCTACGGTGGAGCAGTTCTTC
TRBV9	TRBJ1-6	-	TRBD1	CASSKTGTVYNSPLHF	TGTGCCAGCAGCAAAACCGGGACAGTCTATAATTCACCCCTCCACTTT
TRBV7-9	TRBJ1-2	-	TRBD1	CASSLGQYYGYTF	TGTGCCAGCAGCTTGGGACAGTACTATGGCTACACCTTC
TRBV5-1	TRBJ2-7	-	TRBD1	CASSLSGTGVSYEQYF	TGCGCCAGCAGCTTGAGCGGGACAGGGGTTTCCTACGAGCAGTACTTC
TRBV7-6	TRBJ2-5	once	-	CASSRSIGGGFQETQYF	TGTGCCAGCAGCCGATCAATAGGGGGAGGGTTCCAAGAGACCCAGTACTTC
TRBV5-1	TRBJ2-2	-	TRBD2	CASSQLAGDTGELFF	TGCGCCAGCAGCCAACTAGCGGGAGACACCGGGGAGCTGTTTTTT
TRBV7-2	TRBJ1-6	-	-	CASSLRGRNSPLHF	TGTGCCAGCAGCTTAAGGGGAAGGAATTCACCCCTCCACTTT
TRBV18	TRBJ1-1	-	-	CASSPQGNTEAFF	TGTGCCAGCTCACCTCAGGGTAACACTGAAGCTTTCTTT
TRBV29-1	TRBJ1-5	-	-	CSVARQANQPQHF	TGCAGCGTTGCACGACAGGCTAATCAGCCCCAGCATTTT
TRBV2	TRBJ2-1	-	TRBD1	CASTRQGRHNEQFF	TGTGCCAGCACCCGACAGGGGAGGCACAATGAGCAGTTCTTC
TRBV28	TRBJ1-5	few	-	CASSSGQPYQPQHF	TGTGCCAGCAGCTCAGGACAGCCTTATCAGCCCCAGCATTTT
TRBV19	TRBJ1-2	-	-	CASSPREFGGYTF	TGTGCCAGTAGTCCCAGGGAATTCGGTGGCTACACCTTC
TRBV18	TRBJ1-5	-	TRBD1	CASSPTGGDQPQHF	TGTGCCAGCTCCCCTACAGGGGGCGATCAGCCCCAGCATTTT
TRBV10-1	TRBJ2-5	-	TRBD1	CASRAGTGGQETQYF	TGCGCCAGCAGGGCAGGGACAGGTGGCCAAGAGACCCAGTACTTC
TRBV28	TRBJ1-5	-	TRBD1	CASSLYRDRGHQPQHF	TGTGCCAGCAGTCTTTACCGGGACAGGGGGCATCAGCCCCAGCATTTT
TRBV19	TRBJ2-1	-	-	CASSIDGQGSNNEQFF	TGTGCCAGTAGTATAGATGGCCAGGGATCAAACAATGAGCAGTTCTTC
TRBV7-2	TRBJ2-7	-	TRBD2	CASRGGVGRVPYEQYF	TGTGCCAGCAGGGGGGGAGTCGGGAGGGTCCCCTACGAGCAGTACTTC
TRBV7-9	TRBJ1-1	few	-	CASRFGGGSTEAFF	TGTGCCAGCAGGTTCGGAGGTGGCTCCACTGAAGCTTTCTTT
TRBV12-5	TRBJ1-1	once	-	CASGAGENTEAFF	TGTGCTAGTGGAGCGGGGGAGAACACTGAAGCTTTCTTT
TRBV4-1	TRBJ1-4	-	TRBD1	CASSRAADRGAEKLFF	TGCGCCAGCAGCCGGGCAGCGGACAGGGGGGCTGAAAAACTGTTTTTT